One sample yielded the 32 T cell receptor beta chains listed below, sequenced in a study of T-cell memory formation after mild COVID-19 (dated by TCRdb to 2020 to 2022). The library was produced with 5' RACE. Sequencing was performed on an Illumina NovaSeq 6000. Through fastp at Q25 and MiXCR, TCRdb rebuilt clones from the public reads, retaining in-frame beta chains. Rows with a matching CDR3 protein are joined into one entry that keeps the most common DNA and genes. Across this sample there are roughly 370,000 distinct CDR3 sequences, with more than 15% seen only once. Together, the top ten hold about a fifth of the sample. Sequenced material: PBMCs or a T cell subset sorted from them (not recorded which). Receptor source: a man aged 18 to 35 who had mild COVID-19 (a few samples of this study predate the infection). The sample titles of this study are shuffled in the database, so cell type and time point are left out; the donor was told from shared clones.

The chain employs TRBV6-5 and TRBJ2-7; 7 bases map to TRBD1. The junction had 3 bases not matched to a gene; V was cut back by 6 bases and J by 7 bases. CDR1 is MNHEY and CDR2 is SVGAGI in the germline V gene. The CDR3 consists of 11 residues. CDR3 region: CASRRDREQYV. CDR3 sequence (DNA): TGTGCCAGCAGACGGGACAGAGAGCAGTACGTC.

This clonotype was seen many times. This chain uses TRBV12-3 or TRBV12-4 with TRBJ2-5, with 9 bases fitting TRBD1. The CDR3 length is 14 residues. V shed 8 bases, J shed 4 bases, and the junction held 8 bases outside the gene matches. The CDR3 nucleotides are TGTGCCAGCTCCCTAGGACAGGGGCTAGAGACCCAGTACTTC. Protein product: CASSLGQGLETQYF.

This clonotype was counted ten times or more. This rearrangement joins TRBV4-3 to TRBJ1-2; TRBD1 is a possible D gene (5 bases). The CDR3 extends over 14 amino acids. Germline loops: CDR1 LGHNA, CDR2 YSLEER. Trimming cost V 1 base and J 5 bases, with 11 bases left between them. CDR3 nucleotides: TGCGCCAGCAGCCAAGCGCGGAGGGGATATGGCTACACCTTC. Translating it yields CASSQARRGYGYTF.

There are a few counts of this clonotype. This chain links TRBV28 with TRBJ1-1; no reliable D call. V was trimmed by 9 bases and J by 1 base, leaving 6 bases between them. The CDR3 is 11 amino acids. Germline V gene sequence: CDR1 MDHEN, CDR2 SYDVKM. The CDR3, as DNA: TGTGCCAGAACAGCGAACACTGAAGCTTTCTTT. Translation: CARTANTEAFF.

This clonotype was detected only a few times. The chain couples TRBV12-3 or TRBV12-4 to TRBJ2-2; D is perhaps TRBD1 (5 bases). Trimming shortened V by 7 bases and J by 3 bases, and 12 bases separated the two germline ends. CDR3 length: 14 residues. CDR3 sequence reads: CASITPRDTGELFF. The CDR3 nucleotides are TGTGCCAGCATTACACCCAGGGACACCGGGGAGCTGTTTTTT.

This clonotype has just a few counts. J is TRBJ2-1 and V is TRBV5-1; 7 bases line up with TRBD1. J lost 9 bases, V lost 4 bases, and 22 bases had no gene match. The CDR3 runs 18 residues. Germline V gene sequence: CDR1 SGHRS, CDR2 YFSETQ. In DNA form, the CDR3 reads TGCGCCAGCAGCCGTGGACCCAAGGGGGCTCCAATCGGTATTGAGCAGTTCTTC. Encoded protein: CASSRGPKGAPIGIEQFF.

CDR3 in DNA: TGTGCCAGCAGCTTTTTGAACACTGAAGCTTTCTTT. Translation gives CASSFLNTEAFF. This chain joins TRBV7-2 and TRBJ1-1; no firm D call. Germline assignment: CDR1 SGHTA and CDR2 FQGNSA. The V end lost 3 bases, the J end lost 0 bases, and 2 bases lay between the germline ends. CDR3 length equals 12 residues.

V and J are TRBV27 and TRBJ2-3; D possibly matches TRBD1 or TRBD2 (5 bases each). The length of the CDR3 is 15 residues. Germline CDR1 and CDR2: MNHEY and SMNVEV (reference sequence). Trimming removed 6 bases at V and 2 bases at J, with 15 bases between. The CDR3 spells CASSLGVLSTDTQYF. The CDR3 DNA reads TGTGCCAGCAGCCTGGGGGTCCTATCCACAGATACGCAGTATTTT.

The chain joins TRBV6-5 to TRBJ2-5, with 7 bases that match TRBD2. The CDR3 contains 15 residues. Germline V gene data show CDR1 as MNHEY and CDR2 as SVGAGI. Trimming removed 0 bases from V and 4 bases from J; junction bases left unmatched: 5. CDR3 coding DNA: TGTGCCAGCAGTTACTCGAGGACGGGGGGAGAGACCCAGTACTTC. It translates to CASSYSRTGGETQYF.

The rearrangement joins TRBV4-1 to TRBJ1-5; TRBD1 is a possible D gene (5 bases). The V gene lost 2 bases and the J gene lost 6 bases, with 14 bases spanning the gap. The CDR3 has 15 amino acids. CDR1 and CDR2 (germline): MGHRA, YSYEKL. CDR3 amino acids: CASSQNSQGSQPQHF. The DNA for the CDR3 is TGCGCCAGCAGCCAAAATAGCCAGGGAAGTCAGCCCCAGCATTTT.

The J gene is TRBJ2-2, the V gene TRBV18, with D possibly being TRBD2 (6 bases). Germline V gene lookup returns CDR1 KGHSH and CDR2 LQKENI. Trimming pared 4 bases from V and 6 bases from J, leaving 12 bases between. The CDR3 extends over 14 amino acids. The CDR3 is CASSQNGDSGELFF. The CDR3 DNA sequence: TGTGCCAGCTCACAAAACGGGGACTCCGGGGAGCTGTTTTTT.

The rearrangement joins TRBV20-1 to TRBJ2-3; D might be TRBD1 (5 bases). The CDR3 is made up of 14 amino acids. V lost 2 bases and J lost 1, with 10 bases in between. Per germline, CDR1 DFQATT and CDR2 SNEGSKA (reference sequence). Here the CDR3 reads CSARSRVGTDTQYF. As DNA, the CDR3 is TGCAGTGCTAGATCCAGGGTGGGCACAGATACGCAGTATTTT.

The V and J genes are TRBV7-2 and TRBJ2-1, with TRBD2 identical over 7 bases. The trim removed 2 bases at V and 2 bases at J, leaving 3 bases unmatched. CDR1 is SGHTA and CDR2 is FQGNSA in the germline V gene. CDR3 length: 15 amino acids. DNA of the CDR3: TGTGCCAGCAGCTTATTGCGGGGGACCTACAATGAGCAGTTCTTC. This codes for CASSLLRGTYNEQFF.

The chain links TRBV6-5 to TRBJ2-7; 7 bases agree with TRBD2. CDR1 MNHEY and CDR2 SVGAGI come from the germline V gene. The CDR3 runs 14 residues. The J segment lost 2 bases and the V segment lost 8 bases, leaving 9 bases of the junction unmatched. In DNA form, the CDR3 reads TGTGCCAGCCGTCTAGCGGACTTTACCTACGAGCAGTACTTC. As protein: CASRLADFTYEQYF.

The chain recombines TRBV3-1 with TRBJ1-1; D gene unclear. CDR3 length equals 13 residues. CDR1 LGHDT and CDR2 YNNKEL come from the germline V gene (reference sequence). Trimming took 0 bases from V and 7 from J, leaving 9 bases between them. CDR3 DNA sequence: TGTGCCAGCAGCCAAGATTGGGCCGGTGAAGCTTTCTTT. Translating it yields CASSQDWAGEAFF.

This clonotype was seen at least ten times. The chain combines TRBV5-1 with TRBJ2-1, with no clear D. This CDR3 contains 11 residues. CDR1 and CDR2 (germline): SGHRS, YFSETQ. Trimming cost V 3 bases and J 5 bases, with 3 bases left between them. The CDR3 reads CASSYNNEQFF. The CDR3 DNA reads as TGCGCCAGCAGCTATAACAATGAGCAGTTCTTC.

This clonotype has more than one count but fewer than ten. CDR3 DNA sequence: TGTGCCAGCAGTTTTCACGACTCCTACAATGAGCAGTTCTTC. It translates to CASSFHDSYNEQFF. V is TRBV12-3 or TRBV12-4 and J is TRBJ2-1; D is undetermined. Trimming removed 3 bases from V and 0 bases from J, with 6 bases in between. CDR3 length equals 14 residues.

This clonotype was picked up one time. The J gene is TRBJ1-3, the V gene TRBV4-1; 8 bases are shared with TRBD1. Trimming at V came to 5 bases and at J to 0 bases, leaving 3 bases not matched to a gene. The CDR3 totals 15 residues. Germline V gives CDR1 MGHRA, CDR2 YSYEKL. This CDR3 reads CASSAGQVSGNTIYF. The CDR3 nucleotides are TGCGCCAGCAGCGCGGGACAGGTCTCTGGAAACACCATATATTTT.

Ten or more counts support this clonotype. The V call is TRBV5-1, the J call TRBJ1-6; tentative D call: TRBD1 (5 bases). CDR1 and CDR2 (germline): SGHRS, YFSETQ. The CDR3 sequence is 15 residues long. Trimming shortened V by 5 bases and J by 8 bases, and 17 bases separated the two germline ends. The CDR3 spells CASRDSGTGYSPLHF. The CDR3 DNA reads as TGCGCCAGCAGGGACTCCGGGACTGGGTATTCACCCCTCCACTTT.

This clonotype was seen only a few times. The chain is built from TRBV9 and TRBJ2-1, with 7 bases matching TRBD2. CDR1 and CDR2 from the germline V gene are SGDLS and YYNGEE. The trim removed 6 bases at V and 2 bases at J, leaving 8 bases unmatched. This CDR3 comprises 15 residues. CDR3: CASTVGGTAYNEQFF. The CDR3 DNA follows: TGTGCCAGCACCGTCGGGGGGACGGCCTACAATGAGCAGTTCTTC.

This clonotype was observed a few times. The chain combines TRBV10-3 with TRBJ2-1; no clear D. V dropped 1 base and J dropped 9 bases, with 4 bases sitting between them. The CDR3 consists of 11 residues. The V gene's germline CDR1 is ENHRY and CDR2 SYGVKD. Written as DNA, the CDR3 is TGTGCCATCAGTGAGTATTCTGAGCAGTTCTTC. Translating it yields CAISEYSEQFF.

This clonotype has only a few counts. The J gene is TRBJ1-2, the V gene TRBV12-5, with a weak D call TRBD1 (5 bases). The germline V and J ends were trimmed by 3 bases and 3 bases, with 26 bases remaining between them. CDR1 and CDR2 from the germline V gene are LGHNT and FRNRAP. The CDR3 covers 19 residues. The CDR3 nucleotides read TGTGCTAGTGGTTTCTCCCCGCGGGTAATAGGGCAGGGTGACTATGGCTACACCTTC. It translates to CASGFSPRVIGQGDYGYTF.

This chain joins TRBV11-2 and TRBJ2-7; TRBD2 agrees at 8 bases. With V trimmed by 6 bases and J by 2 bases, 9 bases remained unmatched. The CDR3 has 15 amino acids. CDR1 and CDR2 (germline): SGHAT, FQNNGV. CDR3 residues: CASRGPGTRAYEQYF. In DNA, the CDR3 is TGTGCCAGCAGAGGGCCCGGGACTAGGGCCTACGAGCAGTACTTC.

This clonotype has more than one count but fewer than ten. This sequence joins TRBV11-3 and TRBJ2-1; D might be TRBD2 (6 bases). V was trimmed by 5 bases and J by 11 bases, leaving 13 bases between them. CDR1 is SGHNT, CDR2 YENEEA, per germline. CDR3 length: 12 amino acids. The DNA for the CDR3 is TGTGCCAGCAGCCTAGGGCGGGGACAGCAGTTCTTC. Protein product: CASSLGRGQQFF.

This clonotype has just a few counts. This chain connects TRBV12-3 or TRBV12-4 to TRBJ1-2, with 7 bases identical to TRBD1. This CDR3 spans 14 amino acids. Trimming cost V 4 bases and J 6 bases; bases outside gene matches: 8. The CDR3 nucleotides read TGTGCCAGCAGTTATTATCAGGGGGAGGATGGCTACACCTTC. It codes for CASSYYQGEDGYTF.

CDR3 coding DNA: TGCGCCAGCAGCCAGGTCGGGGGGGCCGGGACGCAGTATTTT. It specifies CASSQVGGAGTQYF. V gene TRBV4-1 combines with J gene TRBJ2-3; TRBD2 agrees at 8 bases. The CDR3 contains 14 residues. The junction had 8 bases not matched to a gene; V was cut back by 3 bases and J by 9 bases. Germline V gene lookup returns CDR1 MGHRA and CDR2 YSYEKL.

This chain connects TRBV6-5 to TRBJ2-1; possibly TRBD1 for D (6 bases). Germline V CDR1 and CDR2: MNHEY, SVGAGI. The CDR3 is made up of 15 amino acids. The V and J ends lost 6 bases and 5 bases respectively, with 17 bases between them. CDR3 nucleotide sequence: TGTGCCAGCAGACAGTCCCCCGGACAGAACAATGAGCAGTTCTTC. The encoded protein is CASRQSPGQNNEQFF.

This clonotype was recorded a few times. The rearrangement links TRBV27 to TRBJ2-3; D uncertain. This CDR3 is 20 amino acids long. Trimming left V 5 bases short and J 3 bases short, with 30 bases between. Germline V gene sequence: CDR1 MNHEY, CDR2 SMNVEV (reference sequence). This CDR3 is CASSRLNEGETLARTDTQYF. The CDR3 DNA reads as TGTGCCAGCAGTCGGCTTAATGAAGGTGAAACATTGGCTAGAACAGATACGCAGTATTTT.

The chain is built from TRBV4-3 and TRBJ2-5; D not certain. This CDR3 spans 13 amino acids. V was trimmed by 3 bases and J by 3 bases, leaving 8 bases between them. Germline V gene data show CDR1 as LGHNA and CDR2 as YSLEER. The CDR3 sequence: CASSHVSEETQYF. In DNA form, the CDR3 reads TGCGCCAGCAGCCACGTCAGCGAAGAGACCCAGTACTTC.

This chain links TRBV12-3 or TRBV12-4 with TRBJ1-1; 11 bases align to TRBD1. CDR3 length equals 14 residues. The J segment lost 8 bases and the V segment lost 6 bases, leaving 8 bases of the junction unmatched. CDR3 sequence reads: CASSSDRGRKEAFF. The CDR3 bases are TGTGCCAGCAGCTCGGACAGGGGGCGGAAGGAAGCTTTCTTT.

This chain connects TRBV29-1 to TRBJ2-7, with TRBD1 identical over 9 bases. V trimming: 7 bases; J trimming: 7 bases; junction bases outside the gene matches: 5. Germline assignment: CDR1 SQVTM and CDR2 ANQGSEA. The CDR3 totals 11 residues. CDR3 sequence reads: CSARTGEEQYF. DNA of the CDR3: TGCAGCGCCCGGACAGGGGAAGAGCAGTACTTC.

This clonotype was counted at least ten times. The chain recombines TRBV12-3 or TRBV12-4 with TRBJ2-3, with D perhaps assigned TRBD1 or TRBD2 (6 bases each). Trimming removed 7 bases from V and 2 bases from J, with 16 bases in between. The CDR3 is 15 residues long. CDR3 amino acids: CASTPPGADTDTQYF. The CDR3 nucleotides read TGTGCCAGCACTCCTCCGGGGGCGGACACAGATACGCAGTATTTT.